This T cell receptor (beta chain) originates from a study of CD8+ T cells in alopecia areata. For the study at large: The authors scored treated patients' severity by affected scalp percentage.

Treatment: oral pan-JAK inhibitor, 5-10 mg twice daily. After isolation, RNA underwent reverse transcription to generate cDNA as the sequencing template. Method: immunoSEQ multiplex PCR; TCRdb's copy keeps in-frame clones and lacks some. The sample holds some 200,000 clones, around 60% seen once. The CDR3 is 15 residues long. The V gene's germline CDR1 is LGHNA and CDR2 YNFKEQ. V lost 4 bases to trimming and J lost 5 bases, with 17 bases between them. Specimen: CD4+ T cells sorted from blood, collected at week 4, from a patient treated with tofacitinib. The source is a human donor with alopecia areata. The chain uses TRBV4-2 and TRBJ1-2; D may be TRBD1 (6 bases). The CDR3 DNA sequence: TGTGCCAGCAGCCCTTCCACAGGGAATCTTTATGGCTACACCTTC. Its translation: CASSPSTGNLYGYTF.